This T cell receptor beta chain is from a study of T cell responses to AZD1222 COVID-19 vaccine. Study as a whole: Pooling of second doses given at about 4 or about 12 weeks was done. Study-level results: Possibly, clonal diversity was underestimated; donors were largely white British and included more females. Distributed over spike, vaccine-associated CD4 TCRs predominated at 160-218 and 743-854.

A remark on this clone: Its specificity is unknown.

The V segment lost 5 bases and the J segment 3 bases; nucleotides outside the gene matches: 5. Germline CDR1 and CDR2: MNHEY and SVGAGI. This CDR3 comprises 14 residues. Profiling relied on immunoSEQ multiplex PCR, and the TCRdb table lists in-frame clones only, not all of them. In the table there are around 100,000 clones, around 86% of which are singletons. V and J are TRBV6-5 and TRBJ2-7; 9 positions match TRBD2. This clonotype was sampled from an adult in good health. The source material was peripheral blood, sampled on day 0 of AZD1222 vaccination. The CDR3 bases are TGTGCCAGCAGTCGGGTTAGCGGGAGCTACGAGCAGTACTTC. It translates to CASSRVSGSYEQYF.